This T cell receptor beta chain was sequenced in a study of PD-1 blockade in mismatch repair-deficient tumors (TCRdb year 2017). Turning to the overall study: Between late 2013 and 2016, 86 consecutive patients with 11 to 13 mismatch repair-deficient cancer types, all previously treated and progressing, were enrolled in the trial. Tumor-associated T cell clones in the peripheral blood of patients responding to PD-1 blockade were tracked using deep sequencing of TCR CDR3 regions. Study-wide conclusions, independent of this receptor: Tumor-resident clones, often undetectable in blood before treatment, expanded rapidly after pembrolizumab and then contracted, generally before radiologic responses.

Library preparation employed the immunoSEQ multiplex PCR assay. In TCRdb, the immuneACCESS table is reduced to in-frame sequences with V and J assigned. These tables do not hold every clone; where another copy was compared, an unresolved V gene accounts for under half, and the others remain unexplained. Within this sample are about 3,500 clones, with 78% of them counted one time only. The ten largest clones take up under 8.5% of the sample. This specimen's time point label, per the study, means: archival surgical resection tumor tissue. Mismatch repair deficiency in every enrolled patient was established by polymerase chain reaction or immunohistochemistry. A few patients who responded to pembrolizumab therapy underwent TCR sequencing. Archival surgical resections from the three responding patients were used as the source of tumor tissue for TCR sequencing. In the phase II trial, pembrolizumab PD-1 blockade was tested prospectively in advanced mismatch repair-deficient cancers, no matter which tissue of origin the cancers came from.

To note about this clone: What antigen it recognizes has not been identified. No quality values exist for individual bases; no much larger clone is one base distant.

V loses 5 bases at its end and J loses 6 bases; junction bases beyond the gene matches: 14. The germline V gene supplies CDR1 MDHEN and CDR2 SYDVKM. There are 16 amino acids in the CDR3, from cysteine to phenylalanine inclusive. Only the CDR3 region is kept as DNA, spanning 48 bases read in frame from base 1. This receptor was obtained from an adult with mismatch repair-deficient cancer. Sequenced material: primary tumor tissue, taken from a patient treated with pembrolizumab. The chain is made from TRBV28 and TRBJ1-1; 8 of the junction bases match TRBD1. CDR3 protein: CASSATQGAKFAEAFF. Read as DNA, the sequence is TGTGCCAGCAGTGCTACTCAGGGGGCAAAATTCGCTGAAGCTTTCTTT.